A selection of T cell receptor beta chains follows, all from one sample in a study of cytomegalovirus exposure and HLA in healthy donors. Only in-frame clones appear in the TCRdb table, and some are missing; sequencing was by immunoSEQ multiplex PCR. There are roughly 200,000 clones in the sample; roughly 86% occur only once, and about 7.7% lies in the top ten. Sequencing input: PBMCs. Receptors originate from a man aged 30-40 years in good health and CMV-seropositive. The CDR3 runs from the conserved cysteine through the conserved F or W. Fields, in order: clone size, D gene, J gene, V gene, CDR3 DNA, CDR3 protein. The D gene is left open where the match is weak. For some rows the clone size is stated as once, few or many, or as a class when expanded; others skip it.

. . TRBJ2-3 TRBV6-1 TGTGCCAGCAGTGCAACAGGCTTCACAGATACGCAGTATTTT CASSATGFTDTQYF
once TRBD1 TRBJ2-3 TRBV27 TGTGCCAGCACCCGGACAGGGGGCGGCCCAGATACGCAGTATTTT CASTRTGGGPDTQYF
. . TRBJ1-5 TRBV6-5 TGTGCCAGCAGTTACGACTATGATAGCAATCAGCCCCAGCATTTT CASSYDYDSNQPQHF
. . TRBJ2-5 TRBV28 TGTGCCAGCAGTTTATGGGCCGGGGCAGGTCAAGAGACCCAGTACTTC CASSLWAGAGQETQYF
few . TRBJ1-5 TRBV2 TGTGCCAGCACAAGGCCTGGTAGGAACTCAGGGGCCCAGCATTTT CASTRPGRNSGAQHF
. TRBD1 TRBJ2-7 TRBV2 TGTGCCAGCAGATTCGAACAGGGGGGCACCTACGAGCAGTACTTC CASRFEQGGTYEQYF
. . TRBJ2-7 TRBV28 TGTGCCAGCAGTTCGATCTACGAGCAGTACTTC CASSSIYEQYF
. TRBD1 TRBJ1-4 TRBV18 TGTGCCAGCTCACCCATGACAGGGGTCGGTGAAAAACTGTTTTTT CASSPMTGVGEKLFF
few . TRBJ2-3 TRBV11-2 TGTGCCAGCAGCTTGGGCGGAAGTCGGTCAGATACGCAGTATTTT CASSLGGSRSDTQYF
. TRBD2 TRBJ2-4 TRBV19 TGTGCCAGTAGTATTAGGACTAGCGAGAACATTCAGTACTTC CASSIRTSENIQYF
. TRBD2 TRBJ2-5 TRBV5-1 TGCGCCAGCAGCCCAGGACTAGCGGGAGGACGGCGAGAGACCCAGTACTTC CASSPGLAGGRRETQYF
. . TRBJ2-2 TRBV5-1 TGCGCCAGCAGCCTGGGGTCCCCCGCCGGGGAGCTGTTTTTT CASSLGSPAGELFF
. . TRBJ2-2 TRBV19 TGTGCCAGTAGCCTGTCGGACACCGGGGAGCTGTTTTTT CASSLSDTGELFF
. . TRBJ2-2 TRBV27 TGTGCCAGCAACAGGTTTGCGAACACCGGGGAGCTGTTTTTT CASNRFANTGELFF
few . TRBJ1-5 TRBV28 TGTGCCAGCAGTCCGATCCTACGGCCCCAGCATTTT CASSPILRPQHF
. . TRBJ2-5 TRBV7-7 TGTGCCAGCAGCTTAGGGGGGCTAGGCTCGGAAGAGACCCAGTACTTC CASSLGGLGSEETQYF
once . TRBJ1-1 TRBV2 TGTGCCAGCAGGTCGACAGTGAACACTGAAGCTTTCTTT CASRSTVNTEAFF
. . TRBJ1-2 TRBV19 TGTGCCAGTAAGAGCTGGAACACTGCTAACTATGGCTACACCTTC CASKSWNTANYGYTF
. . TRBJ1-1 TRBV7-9 TGTGCCAGCAGCTTTACGCCCGAAGCTTTCTTT CASSFTPEAFF
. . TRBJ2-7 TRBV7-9 TGTGCCAGCAGCTTATCGGGAGTGGGCCACGAGCAGTACTTC CASSLSGVGHEQYF
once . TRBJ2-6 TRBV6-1 TGTGCCAGCAGTGAATCGAGGACCTCTGGGGCCAACGTCCTGACTTTC CASSESRTSGANVLTF
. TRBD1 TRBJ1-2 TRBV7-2 TGTGCCAGCAGCTTAGCCGCTGAATTACAGGGGGGACTGGCGGGCTACACCTTC CASSLAAELQGGLAGYTF
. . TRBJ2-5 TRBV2 TGTGCCAGCAGTGAAAGGAGGGGTAGCGAGACCCAGTACTTC CASSERRGSETQYF
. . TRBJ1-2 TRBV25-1 TGTGCCAGCAGTGGTGACAGGCTCGGCTACACCTTC CASSGDRLGYTF
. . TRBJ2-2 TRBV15 TGTGCCACCAGCAGAGATCTAACAGGCTTGAACACCGGGGAGCTGTTTTTT CATSRDLTGLNTGELFF
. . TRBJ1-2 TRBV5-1 TGCGCCAGCAGCTTTTTTTATCTTATCCAGCTAACGAACTATGGCTACACCTTC CASSFFYLIQLTNYGYTF
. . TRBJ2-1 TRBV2 TGTGCCAGCAGTGTTGACGCCAGCTCCTACAATGAGCAGTTCTTC CASSVDASSYNEQFF
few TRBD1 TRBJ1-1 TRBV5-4 TGTGCCAGCAGCATGGGACAGCACACTGAAGCTTTCTTT CASSMGQHTEAFF
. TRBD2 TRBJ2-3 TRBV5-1 TGCGCCAGCAGCCCACCTCGGGCGGGAGGCACAGATACGCAGTATTTT CASSPPRAGGTDTQYF
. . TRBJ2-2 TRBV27 TGTGCCAGCAGTTTAGGTATAGAGGGAAGGCTGTTTTTT CASSLGIEGRLFF
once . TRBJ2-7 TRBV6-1 TGTGCCAGCAGTGGGATGAGCGGATACTCCTACGAGCAGTACTTC CASSGMSGYSYEQYF